This entry is about one T cell receptor beta chain. The data stem from a study of blood T cell repertoires in COVID-19. Study in general: Whether acute or convalescent, the COVID-19 samples came from the United States, Italy and Spain.

Some clones are missing from TCRdb's copy, which holds only in-frame ones; the method was immunoSEQ multiplex PCR. This sample has 140,000 to 150,000 clones; approximately 90% occur once, and the top ten carry approximately 3%. Sequencing was performed on peripheral blood. This receptor was taken from a woman aged 60-75 years with active COVID-19.

For the CDR3, the DNA is TGTGCCAGCAGCCCCGAAGGGACAGGGACTAGCGGGAGTTTCAATGAGCAGTTCTTC. It specifies CASSPEGTGTSGSFNEQFF. The J gene is TRBJ2-1, the V gene TRBV13; 14 positions agree with TRBD2. CDR3 length: 19 amino acids. Germline V gene sequence: CDR1 PRHDT, CDR2 FYEKMQ (reference sequence). After removal of 5 bases from V and 6 bases from J, the junction contained 15 bases not matched to a gene.